What follows are 17 T cell receptor beta chains derived from one specimen sequenced in a study of CXCR3-negative and CXCR3-positive naive CD8 T cells. UMI-tagged TRB cDNA libraries were built via 5' RACE. After re-calling the 5' RACE reads, TCRdb lists one entry per CDR3 protein, DNA absent. Recorded for this sample: 50,000 to 75,000 distinct CDR3 sequences. The sample was naive CXCR3- CD8+ T cells from blood. The subset: CD45RO-CCR7+CD27+CD95- naive CD8+ T cells lacking CXCR3 (TNR3-). All receptors come from a human donor in good health. Some clones in this sample may be carry-over from other donors' samples.

The CDR3 here is CASSEDTYEQYF. The chain is built from TRBV10-1 and TRBJ2-7. CDR1 WNHNN and CDR2 SYGVQD come from the germline V gene (reference sequence). This CDR3 is 12 amino acids long.

V usage is TRBV7-9 and J usage is TRBJ2-7; TCRdb indicates TRBD1, and absent DNA this call remains unverified. The CDR3 is made up of 14 amino acids. Germline loops: CDR1 SEHNR, CDR2 FQNEAQ (reference sequence). The CDR3 protein is CASSSLTGLLEQYF.

The gene calls are TRBV20-1 and TRBJ2-1; TCRdb's D call of TRBD1 is untestable without DNA. This CDR3 has 12 residues. Looked up from germline, CDR1 is DFQATT and CDR2 is SNEGSKA (reference sequence). The CDR3 loop is CSARSGVNEQFF.

V is TRBV28 and J is TRBJ2-2; the TCRdb D gene call, TRBD1, has no DNA to confirm it. Germline CDR1 reads MDHEN; CDR2 reads SYDVKM. This CDR3 region has 15 residues. The CDR3 spells CASRPIDRDTGELFF.

This chain joins TRBV19 and TRBJ1-1; checking the TCRdb D call of TRBD1 is not possible without DNA. The CDR3 spans 16 residues. CDR1 and CDR2 (germline): LNHDA, SQIVND (reference sequence). This CDR3 is CASSPDRGMGNTEAFF.

The rearrangement links TRBV28 to TRBJ1-1. Germline values: CDR1 MDHEN, CDR2 SYDVKM. The length of the CDR3 is 14 residues. The CDR3 protein is CASSLLWGGTEAFF.

V gene TRBV7-8 combines with J gene TRBJ2-4; TCRdb's D call, TRBD1, is unchecked because there is no DNA. CDR3 size: 18 residues. Germline CDR1 reads SGHVS; CDR2 reads FQNEAQ. The CDR3: CASSLDRRLGDLLNIQYF.

V usage is TRBV27 and J usage is TRBJ1-2; without DNA, the TCRdb call of TRBD1 cannot be checked. This CDR3 is 14 amino acids long. The V gene's germline CDR1 is MNHEY and CDR2 SMNVEV (reference sequence). CDR3 sequence reads: CASSLSRGYYGYTF.

The chain joins TRBV6-5 to TRBJ2-7; TCRdb selects TRBD1, and the lack of DNA leaves this call unchecked. The CDR3 loop spans 16 amino acids. In germline, CDR1 is MNHEY, CDR2 SVGAGI. This chain's CDR3 is CASSYSPGGSSYEQYF.

V and J are TRBV27 and TRBJ2-7; TCRdb names TRBD1, which stays unverified in the absence of DNA. Germline V gene data show CDR1 as MNHEY and CDR2 as SMNVEV (reference sequence). This CDR3 spans 13 amino acids. The CDR3 loop is CASSLQGNYEQYF.

V gene TRBV5-1 combines with J gene TRBJ2-7; no DNA is available, so the TRBD1 call from TCRdb remains unchecked. The CDR3 spans 15 residues. In germline, CDR1 is SGHRS, CDR2 YFSETQ. The CDR3 here is CASSDSGTGSYEQYF.

The genes are TRBV5-1 and TRBJ1-1. The CDR3 length is 12 residues. Germline V gives CDR1 SGHRS, CDR2 YFSETQ. This CDR3 reads CASGHGDTKAFF. Using reference TRBV5-1 and TRBJ1-1 for the parts outside the CDR3, the full variable domain is KAGVTQTPRYLIKTRGQQVTLSCSPISGHRSVSWYQQTPGQGLQFLFEYFSETQRNKGNFPGRFSGRQFSNSRSEMNVSTLELGDSALYLCASGHGDTKAFFGQGTRLTVV.

V usage is TRBV29-1 and J usage is TRBJ1-3. The CDR3 has 12 residues. The germline V gene encodes CDR1 SQVTM and CDR2 ANQGSEA. CDR3 sequence: CSVESSGNTIYF.

The genes are TRBV20-1 and TRBJ2-2; TCRdb picks TRBD1, but there is no DNA to check that call. The CDR3 sequence is 15 residues long. In germline, CDR1 is DFQATT, CDR2 SNEGSKA (reference sequence). The CDR3 is CSARPGGSNTGELFF.

The rearrangement uses TRBV6-2 or TRBV6-3 and TRBJ2-7; the D gene TCRdb calls, TRBD1, cannot be checked with no DNA. This CDR3 has 15 residues. The germline V gene has CDR1 MNHEY and CDR2 SVGEGT. CDR3 residues: CASSYRTGNSYEQYF.

This chain links TRBV7-9 with TRBJ2-5. This CDR3 comprises 15 residues. The germline V gene has CDR1 SEHNR and CDR2 FQNEAQ (reference sequence). CDR3: CASSLALGSQETQYF.

The chain combines TRBV9 with TRBJ2-7; TCRdb gives TRBD1 as the D gene, but with no DNA this cannot be confirmed. CDR1 SGDLS and CDR2 YYNGEE come from the germline V gene. CDR3 size: 14 residues. The CDR3: CASSARDSLYEQYF. The whole variable domain, filled in from reference TRBV9 and TRBJ2-7, reads DSGVTQTPKHLITATGQRVTLRCSPRSGDLSVYWYQQSLDQGLQFLIQYYNGEERAKGNILERFSAQQFPDLHSELNLSSLELGDSALYFCASSARDSLYEQYFGPGTRLTVT.